The clone carrying this T cell receptor beta chain was counted a few times. Its antigen is unidentified. The data were obtained in a study of long-term antiretroviral therapy in people with HIV. Notes on the study in general: Regardless of time point, clones expanded before ART dominated the repertoire.

Survey-level immunoSEQ v3.0 assays were run. The assay was immunoSEQ multiplex PCR, and TCRdb's table has in-frame clones only and misses some. The sample includes tens of thousands of clones, roughly nine tenths of them seen just once. Germline values: CDR1 SGHRS, CDR2 YFSETQ. Trimming removed 0 bases at V and 1 base at J, with 10 bases between. The CDR3 sequence is 15 residues long. This TCR was recovered from a young man with HIV. This chain uses TRBV5-1 with TRBJ1-2; D gene uncertain. This specimen was unsorted PBMCs, taken 1.1 years after starting antiretroviral therapy. The CDR3 here is CASSLGWARNYGYTF. DNA of the CDR3: TGCGCCAGCAGCTTGGGGTGGGCCCGTAACTATGGCTACACCTTC.